A single sample gave rise to the 6 T cell receptor beta chains below, sequenced in a study of shared clonotypes between healthy human individuals. Some clones are missing from TCRdb's copy, which holds only in-frame ones; the method was immunoSEQ multiplex PCR. The data show about half a million clones, less than 80% seen once. The sample comprised PBMCs. The receptors were gathered from a woman aged 40 to 50 in good health. Some clones in this sample may be carry-over from other donors' samples.

The CDR3 here is CASSERSGSGQETQYF. CDR3 coding DNA: TGTGCCAGCAGTGAGAGGAGCGGGAGTGGGCAAGAGACCCAGTACTTC. The chain uses TRBV6-4 and TRBJ2-5; 8 bases align to TRBD2. Germline CDR1 is MRHNA and CDR2 is SNTAGT. V trimming: 3 bases; J trimming: 2 bases; junction bases outside the gene matches: 8. The CDR3 contains 16 residues.

This chain connects TRBV18 to TRBJ2-1; no clear D. Per the germline V gene, CDR1 is KGHSH and CDR2 is LQKENI. V was clipped by 2 bases and J by 7 bases, with 6 bases between them. The CDR3 extends over 12 amino acids. The CDR3 loop reads CASSPGLNEQFF. For the CDR3, the DNA is TGTGCCAGCTCACCAGGGTTGAATGAGCAGTTCTTC.

The count of this clone is one. The chain links TRBV7-9 to TRBJ1-5, with 7 bases fitting TRBD1. Germline CDR1 SEHNR, CDR2 FQNEAQ (reference sequence). J was trimmed by 3 bases and V by 2 bases; bases with no gene match: 13. The CDR3 totals 18 residues. The DNA for the CDR3 is TGTGCCAGCAGCTTAACGGGACATTGGGACAGCGACAATCAGCCCCAGCATTTT. It encodes CASSLTGHWDSDNQPQHF.

About this clone itself: Other DNA sequences of this sample code for an identical CDR3. The chain joins TRBV28 to TRBJ1-2; possibly TRBD1 for D (5 bases). In germline, CDR1 is MDHEN, CDR2 SYDVKM. The length of the CDR3 is 12 residues. Between the trimmed V and J ends, which lost 2 bases and 5 bases, there was a span of 6 bases. The CDR3 bases are TGTGCCAGCAGTTTAAGACAGTATGGCTACACCTTC. Its translation is CASSLRQYGYTF.

This chain joins TRBV7-3 and TRBJ2-3, with 10 bases matching TRBD2. Germline CDR1 is SGHTA and CDR2 is FQGTGA. This CDR3 contains 16 residues. With V trimmed by 4 bases and J by 4 bases, 8 bases remained unmatched. CDR3 DNA: TGTGCCAGCAGCTCTCTTGCTAGCGGGAGCGCAGATACGCAGTATTTT. It specifies CASSSLASGSADTQYF.

The chain is built from TRBV11-2 and TRBJ1-4; D unclear. V was cut by 0 bases and J by 6 bases, with 20 bases left in between. The CDR3 covers 18 residues. The germline V gene encodes CDR1 SGHAT and CDR2 FQNNGV. The CDR3: CASSLDLVTPAGYEKLFF. The CDR3 DNA sequence: TGTGCCAGCAGCTTAGATCTAGTGACCCCTGCCGGTTATGAAAAACTGTTTTTT. Drawing the rest from reference TRBV11-2 and TRBJ1-4, the complete variable domain is EAGVAQSPRYKIIEKRQSVAFWCNPISGHATLYWYQQILGQGPKLLIQFQNNGVVDDSQLPKDRFSAERLKGVDSTLKIQPAKLEDSAVYLCASSLDLVTPAGYEKLFFGSGTQLSVL.